The 5 T cell receptor beta chains given below trace back to one sample, sequenced in a study of response to subunit inactivated influenza vaccine. TCRdb fed the RT-PCR reads into MiXCR, producing one record per CDR3 protein. Seen here are hundreds of thousands of distinct CDR3 sequences, more than 11% observed once, and the top ten hold approximately 7%. Here the sequenced sample was PBMCs from blood, taken 14 days before vaccination. Every receptor here comes from a man in his fifties who received an inactivated influenza vaccine.

The chain recombines TRBV12-3 or TRBV12-4 with TRBJ2-4, with 10 bases fitting TRBD2. The CDR3 spans 15 residues. V dropped 8 bases and J dropped 4; count of bases not matched to a gene: 8. CDR3 region: CASQRGTSVKNIQYF. The CDR3 DNA reads as TGTGCCAGCCAGAGGGGGACTAGCGTGAAAAACATTCAGTACTTC.

The gene calls are TRBV28 and TRBJ2-3, with 10 bases that match TRBD2. The CDR3 has 15 residues. Germline loops: CDR1 MDHEN, CDR2 SYDVKM. J was trimmed by 2 bases and V by 6 bases; bases with no gene match: 5. CDR3 coding DNA: TGTGCCAGCAGCCTAGCGGGAGTAACCACAGATACGCAGTATTTT. Its protein product is CASSLAGVTTDTQYF.

This clonotype was found a few times. The rearrangement links TRBV21-1 to TRBJ2-2. TRBV21-1 counts as a pseudogene. The CDR3 consists of 14 residues. The CDR3 nucleotides read TGTGCCAGCACCAAAGGGGAAGTCGGCGGGGAGCTGTTTTTT. Translated, it gives CASTKGEVGGELFF.

This clonotype was found a few times. The chain recombines TRBV28 with TRBJ2-5; TRBD1 or TRBD2 may be the D gene (6 bases each). The CDR3 is made up of 14 amino acids. V was pared by 6 bases and J by 6 bases, with 17 bases between. CDR1 and CDR2 from the germline V gene are MDHEN and SYDVKM. As DNA, the CDR3 is TGTGCCAGCAGGGGGGGCGGGATCGGGCAGACCCAGTACTTC. Translated: CASRGGGIGQTQYF. Filled out from reference TRBV28 and TRBJ2-5, the complete variable domain reads DVKVTQSSRYLVKRTGEKVFLECVQDMDHENMFWYRQDPGLGLRLIYFSYDVKMKEKGDIPEGYSVSREKKERFSLILESASTNQTSMYLCASRGGGIGQTQYFGPGTRLLVL.

The gene calls are TRBV9 and TRBJ2-2; 8 bases are a match to TRBD1. Germline V lookup: CDR1 SGDLS, CDR2 YYNGEE. The CDR3 has 16 amino acids. V shed 2 bases, J shed 1 base, and the junction held 4 bases outside the gene matches. Here the CDR3 reads CASSVQGARNTGELFF. The CDR3 bases are TGTGCCAGCAGCGTTCAGGGGGCGCGGAACACCGGGGAGCTGTTTTTT. Full variable domain (outside the CDR3, taken from reference TRBV9 and TRBJ2-2): DSGVTQTPKHLITATGQRVTLRCSPRSGDLSVYWYQQSLDQGLQFLIQYYNGEERAKGNILERFSAQQFPDLHSELNLSSLELGDSALYFCASSVQGARNTGELFFGEGSRLTVL.